Listed below are T cell receptor beta chains from one sample, sequenced in a study of cytomegalovirus exposure and HLA in healthy donors. The assay was immunoSEQ multiplex PCR, and TCRdb's table has in-frame clones only and misses some. The sample comprises about 130,000 clones, 70% to 80% of which are singletons, and approximately 2% rests with the top ten. Sequencing input: PBMCs. The receptors stem from a woman aged 60-75 years in good health and CMV-seropositive. Both conserved end residues are part of each CDR3. Each record gives: clone size, J gene, V gene, D gene, CDR3 protein, CDR3 DNA. The D gene is left open where the match is weak. Only part of the rows carry a size: once, few, many, or a class if the clone is expanded.

>NA|TRBJ1-1|TRBV4-1|NA
CASSQDASSPAMSAEAFF
TGCGCCAGCAGCCAAGATGCTAGCTCCCCCGCCATGAGCGCTGAAGCTTTCTTT
>NA|TRBJ2-2|TRBV28|TRBD1
CASSLYRGRTGELFF
TGTGCCAGCAGTTTGTACAGGGGGCGCACCGGGGAGCTGTTTTTT
>NA|TRBJ2-1|TRBV6-5|TRBD2
CASSIAGRSYNEQFF
TGTGCCAGCAGTATAGCGGGGCGCTCCTACAATGAGCAGTTCTTC
>NA|TRBJ2-5|TRBV5-6|TRBD1
CASSWDRGRQETQYF
TGTGCCAGCAGCTGGGACAGGGGGCGCCAAGAGACCCAGTACTTC
>once|TRBJ1-1|TRBV19|TRBD1
CASTQDRGTEAFF
TGTGCCAGTACCCAGGACAGGGGGACTGAAGCTTTCTTT
>NA|TRBJ2-5|TRBV6-5|NA
CASRTGLTSGTQYF
TGTGCCAGCAGAACGGGACTTACGTCAGGGACCCAGTACTTC
>NA|TRBJ1-1|TRBV28|NA
CASSLVQNTEAFF
TGTGCCAGCAGTTTAGTACAGAACACTGAAGCTTTCTTT
>NA|TRBJ1-2|TRBV5-4|TRBD1
CASSPDRAGYTF
TGTGCCAGCAGCCCGGACAGGGCTGGCTACACCTTC
>NA|TRBJ2-7|TRBV7-9|NA
CASSLAGLGREQYF
TGTGCCAGCAGCTTAGCGGGCTTGGGGAGGGAGCAGTACTTC
>NA|TRBJ1-2|TRBV19|NA
CASSTGTPGVLGYGYTF
TGTGCCAGTAGTACCGGGACTCCGGGGGTACTAGGCTATGGCTACACCTTC
>NA|TRBJ2-1|TRBV2|TRBD2
CASNSAGLMNEQFF
TGTGCCAGCAACTCAGCGGGACTGATGAATGAGCAGTTCTTC
>NA|TRBJ2-7|TRBV5-5|NA
CASSLAAGLSSYEQYF
TGTGCCAGCAGCTTGGCCGCAGGCCTAAGCTCCTACGAGCAGTACTTC
>NA|TRBJ1-1|TRBV5-5|TRBD1
CASRDRELMNTEAFF
TGTGCCAGCAGAGACAGGGAATTGATGAACACTGAAGCTTTCTTT
>NA|TRBJ1-2|TRBV5-8|NA
CASVRGGYGYTF
TGTGCCAGTGTAAGAGGGGGCTATGGCTACACCTTC
>once|TRBJ1-2|TRBV5-1|TRBD1
CASSEGTETFRGYIF
TGCGCCAGCAGCGAAGGGACAGAGACTTTTCGGGGCTACATCTTC
>NA|TRBJ1-1|TRBV18|NA
CASSPRGLDAFF
TGTGCCAGCTCACCGAGGGGACTCGACGCTTTCTTT
>NA|TRBJ2-7|TRBV6-1|TRBD1
CASSEGGTASYEQYF
TGTGCCAGCAGTGAAGGTGGGACAGCTTCCTACGAGCAGTACTTC
>NA|TRBJ1-1|TRBV28|NA
CASSRVVGEAFF
TGTGCCAGCAGTCGGGTCGTGGGTGAAGCTTTCTTT
>NA|TRBJ2-1|TRBV2|TRBD2
CASSLDAGASNEQFF
TGTGCCAGCAGTCTTGATGCGGGAGCTAGCAATGAGCAGTTCTTC
>NA|TRBJ2-2|TRBV27|NA
CASSLSIGAGELFF
TGTGCCAGCAGTTTATCGATTGGGGCGGGGGAGCTGTTTTTT
>NA|TRBJ1-1|TRBV7-9|NA
CASSSSGSGHTEAFF
TGTGCCAGCAGCAGTAGTGGCAGTGGGCACACTGAAGCTTTCTTT
>NA|TRBJ2-7|TRBV6-5|TRBD1
CASSRGGSSSYEQYF
TGTGCCAGCAGCCGAGGGGGCTCCAGCTCCTACGAGCAGTACTTC
>NA|TRBJ2-2|TRBV7-8|TRBD2
CASSLLLAGGGGELFF
TGTGCCAGCAGCTTACTACTAGCGGGAGGGGGCGGGGAGCTGTTTTTT
>NA|TRBJ1-4|TRBV2|NA
CASSAAGVVNEKLFF
TGTGCCAGCAGCGCCGCGGGCGTGGTTAATGAAAAACTGTTTTTT
>NA|TRBJ1-1|TRBV7-2|TRBD1
CASSSRGTGPNTEAFF
TGTGCCAGCAGCTCGAGAGGGACAGGGCCCAACACTGAAGCTTTCTTT
>NA|TRBJ1-3|TRBV21-1|NA
CASSATLDNGNTIYF
TGTGCCAGCAGCGCTACACTGGACAATGGAAACACCATATATTTT
>NA|TRBJ1-5|TRBV10-3|TRBD1
CAISESAQGASSNQPQHF
TGTGCCATCAGTGAGTCTGCACAGGGGGCAAGTAGCAATCAGCCCCAGCATTTT
>NA|TRBJ2-3|TRBV15|NA
CATSRGSVSSTDTQYF
TGTGCCACCAGCAGAGGATCGGTATCTAGCACAGATACGCAGTATTTT
>NA|TRBJ2-6|TRBV9|TRBD2
CASSLAGSGANVLTF
TGTGCCAGCAGCCTAGCGGGATCTGGGGCCAACGTCCTGACTTTC
>NA|TRBJ1-2|TRBV7-9|NA
CASSLDAANYGYTF
TGTGCCAGCAGCTTAGACGCGGCTAACTATGGCTACACCTTC
>few|TRBJ1-1|TRBV18|NA
CASSPSTRSNTEAFF
TGTGCCAGCTCACCTTCAACTCGGTCGAACACTGAAGCTTTCTTT
>NA|TRBJ1-5|TRBV28|NA
CASRQGQPQHF
TGTGCCAGCAGGCAGGGGCAGCCCCAGCATTTT
>NA|TRBJ2-1|TRBV27|TRBD2
CASSFRLAGGTYNEQFF
TGTGCCAGCAGTTTCCGGCTAGCGGGAGGGACATACAATGAGCAGTTCTTC
>NA|TRBJ1-2|TRBV19|NA
CASSEVPNYGYTF
TGTGCCAGTAGTGAGGTACCCAACTATGGCTACACCTTC
>NA|TRBJ1-1|TRBV7-8|NA
CASSLVAGEAFF
TGTGCCAGCAGCTTAGTCGCAGGCGAAGCTTTCTTT
>NA|TRBJ1-1|TRBV28|NA
CASNPARVMNTEAFF
TGTGCCAGCAACCCCGCGCGGGTCATGAACACTGAAGCTTTCTTT
>NA|TRBJ2-3|TRBV6-1|TRBD2
CASSLAGWGTDTQYF
TGTGCCAGCAGTTTAGCGGGATGGGGGACAGATACGCAGTATTTT
>once|TRBJ1-1|TRBV7-9|NA
CASSLPGNTEAFF
TGTGCCAGCAGCTTACCGGGGAACACTGAAGCTTTCTTT
>NA|TRBJ2-5|TRBV19|TRBD2
CASSIVTGGQETQYF
TGTGCCAGTAGTATAGTAACGGGAGGGCAAGAGACCCAGTACTTC
>once|TRBJ2-7|TRBV28|TRBD2
CASREQAGQSYEQYF
TGTGCCAGCAGAGAACAAGCGGGGCAGTCCTACGAGCAGTACTTC
>NA|TRBJ1-1|TRBV5-4|TRBD1
CASSPDRGTEAFF
TGTGCCAGCAGCCCGGACAGGGGAACTGAAGCTTTCTTT
>NA|TRBJ2-5|TRBV13|NA
CASSAVGGETQYF
TGTGCCAGCAGCGCTGTTGGGGGGGAGACCCAGTACTTC
>few|TRBJ1-5|TRBV27|NA
CASSLEGNRNQPQHF
TGTGCCAGCAGTTTAGAGGGAAATCGCAATCAGCCCCAGCATTTT
>NA|TRBJ2-1|TRBV2|NA
CASNIVSYNEQFF
TGTGCCAGCAATATCGTTAGCTACAATGAGCAGTTCTTC
>NA|TRBJ2-3|TRBV5-1|TRBD1
CASSLGQGLDTQYF
TGCGCCAGCAGCTTAGGACAGGGGTTGGATACGCAGTATTTT
>NA|TRBJ2-2|TRBV28|TRBD1
CASTYSGGNTGELFF
TGTGCCAGCACATATTCAGGGGGGAACACCGGGGAGCTGTTTTTT
>NA|TRBJ2-1|TRBV4-1|NA
CASSPRDLTYNEQFF
TGCGCCAGCAGCCCCCGGGACTTAACCTACAATGAGCAGTTCTTC
>once|TRBJ2-3|TRBV7-9|TRBD2
CASSPGTSGRGTDTQYF
TGTGCCAGCAGCCCCGGGACTAGCGGGAGGGGCACAGATACGCAGTATTTT
>few|TRBJ2-1|TRBV5-1|TRBD2
CASSPRRPGLAGRSEFF
TGCGCCAGCAGCCCACGCCGCCCGGGACTAGCGGGACGCTCGGAGTTCTTC